The 15 T cell receptor beta chains listed next were all sequenced from one sample in a study of cytomegalovirus exposure and HLA in healthy donors. The PCR had 60 Vbeta and 13 Jbeta primers. The protocol was immunoSEQ multiplex PCR, while the TCRdb copy is restricted to in-frame clones and leaves out a portion. The profile shows over 150,000 clones, 75% of them singletons. Sequenced: PBMCs. The receptors shown here come from a woman between 50 and 59 years old in good health and CMV-seropositive.

J is TRBJ2-3 and V is TRBV29-1, with 8 bases identical to TRBD1. The CDR3 has 13 amino acids. Germline-derived CDR1 and CDR2 are SQVTM and ANQGSEA. J was trimmed by 4 bases and V by 2 bases; bases with no gene match: 2. The CDR3 nucleotides read TGCAGCGTTGAACAGGGGGCCGCAGATACGCAGTATTTT. It codes for CSVEQGAADTQYF.

The rearrangement uses TRBV10-3 and TRBJ2-7, with TRBD2 as a possible D gene (6 bases). The CDR3 is 17 amino acids. Germline values: CDR1 ENHRY, CDR2 SYGVKD. Trimming removed 0 bases at V and 5 bases at J, with 20 bases between. The CDR3, as DNA: TGTGCCATCAGTGAGTCTGAGAAATCGCGGGGTCTCCACGAGCAGTACTTC. The encoded protein is CAISESEKSRGLHEQYF.

The V and J genes are TRBV2 and TRBJ1-5; no clear D gene. Trimming left V 4 bases short and J 3 bases short, with 7 bases between. The CDR3 runs 13 residues. Germline assignment: CDR1 SNHLY and CDR2 FYNNEI. The CDR3 bases are TGTGCCAGCAGTGCAGGCCACAATCAGCCCCAGCATTTT. It yields the protein CASSAGHNQPQHF.

J is TRBJ2-1 and V is TRBV11-2, with 10 bases identical to TRBD2. V lost 3 bases to trimming and J lost 6 bases; unmatched junction nucleotides: 5. Per the germline V gene, CDR1 is SGHAT and CDR2 is FQNNGV. This CDR3 has 15 residues. Here the CDR3 reads CASSFTSGVSNEQFF. The CDR3 DNA follows: TGTGCCAGCAGCTTCACTAGCGGGGTAAGCAATGAGCAGTTCTTC.

The rearrangement uses TRBV29-1 and TRBJ2-3, with 16 bases that match TRBD2. CDR3 size: 17 residues. Trimming cost V 3 bases and J 3 bases; bases outside gene matches: 6. Germline V CDR1 and CDR2: SQVTM, ANQGSEA. The DNA for the CDR3 is TGCAGCGTTGAGGGGACTAGCGGGGGGGCTTGGACAGATACGCAGTATTTT. This translates into CSVEGTSGGAWTDTQYF.

The rearrangement uses TRBV7-7 and TRBJ2-7, with 9 nucleotides matching TRBD1. The CDR3 is made up of 15 amino acids. The junction had 4 bases not matched to a gene; V was cut back by 4 bases and J by 0 bases. The germline gives CDR1 SSHAT, CDR2 FNYEAQ (reference sequence). The DNA of the CDR3 is TGTGCCAGCAGCTCTCCGGGACAGGGCTCCTACGAGCAGTACTTC. This gives the protein CASSSPGQGSYEQYF. Full variable domain (outside the CDR3, taken from reference TRBV7-7 and TRBJ2-7): GAGVSQSPRYKVTKRGQDVTLRCDPISSHATLYWYQQALGQGPEFLTYFNYEAQPDKSGLPSDRFSAERPEGSISTLTIQRTEQRDSAMYRCASSSPGQGSYEQYFGPGTRLTVT.

This clone was seen a single time. The rearrangement joins TRBV9 to TRBJ1-6; no definite D call. This CDR3 region has 15 residues. Trimming took 4 bases from V and 4 from J, leaving 12 bases between them. Germline V lookup: CDR1 SGDLS, CDR2 YYNGEE. This CDR3 reads CASSMSPGYNSPLHF. CDR3 nucleotide sequence: TGTGCCAGCAGCATGTCTCCGGGTTATAATTCACCCCTCCACTTT.

The chain employs TRBV5-1 and TRBJ2-2; 8 nucleotides align to TRBD1. Unmatched junction bases numbered 5, after V lost 4 bases and J lost 3 bases. Per germline, CDR1 SGHRS and CDR2 YFSETQ. The length of the CDR3 is 15 residues. The CDR3 is CASSPSTGDTGELFF. In DNA form, the CDR3 reads TGCGCCAGCAGCCCTTCGACAGGGGACACCGGGGAGCTGTTTTTT.

The V and J genes are TRBV6-5 and TRBJ2-5; 9 bases agree with TRBD2. The last part of the DNA fits TRBJ2-7 better; the J call may be wrong. Germline lookup yields CDR1 MNHEY and CDR2 SVGAGI. The CDR3 is made up of 15 amino acids. The DNA for the CDR3 is TGTGCCAGCAGTTGGGGGCGGGGGGGCATATACGAGCAGTACTTC. Translated: CASSWGRGGIYEQYF.

The rearrangement links TRBV5-1 to TRBJ1-2, with 12 bases identical to TRBD1. The CDR3 has 14 residues. The V gene's germline CDR1 is SGHRS and CDR2 YFSETQ. V lost 4 bases, J lost 8 bases, and 6 bases stayed unmatched. The CDR3: CASSPGQGAGGYTF. In DNA, the CDR3 is TGCGCCAGCAGCCCGGGACAGGGGGCTGGCGGCTACACCTTC.

The DNA for the CDR3 is TGCAGCGTCGTAAGACAGGGGAACATTCAGTACTTC. Protein: CSVVRQGNIQYF. The rearrangement uses TRBV29-1 and TRBJ2-4; 8 bases are a match to TRBD1. CDR1 and CDR2 (germline): SQVTM, ANQGSEA. With 6 bases clipped from V and 7 bases from J, the junction kept 5 bases outside the gene matches. The CDR3 covers 12 residues.

The V and J genes are TRBV27 and TRBJ1-2; D may be TRBD1 (6 bases). Germline CDR1 reads MNHEY; CDR2 reads SMNVEV (reference sequence). The V end lost 8 bases, the J end lost 4 bases, and 17 bases lay between the germline ends. The CDR3 is 14 residues long. CDR3 loop: CASAIQGQGYGYTF. DNA of the CDR3: TGTGCCAGCGCTATCCAGGGGCAAGGCTATGGCTACACCTTC.

The J gene is TRBJ1-2, the V gene TRBV20-1; weak D call: TRBD1 (5 bases). V dropped 4 bases and J dropped 7 bases, with 10 bases sitting between them. The CDR3 is made up of 11 amino acids. Germline CDR1 is DFQATT and CDR2 is SNEGSKA (reference sequence). The DNA of the CDR3 is TGCAGTGCTATGACAGTTAGTGGCTACACCTTC. Its protein product is CSAMTVSGYTF.

The rearrangement uses TRBV6-5 and TRBJ1-5; the match to TRBD1 covers 7 bases. From germline, CDR1 is MNHEY and CDR2 SVGAGI. This CDR3 is 15 amino acids long. J lost 5 bases, V lost 10 bases, and 14 bases had no gene match. The CDR3 protein is CATSPRQGRDQPQHF. CDR3 bases: TGTGCCACCTCCCCTCGACAGGGACGGGATCAGCCCCAGCATTTT.

This rearrangement joins TRBV9 to TRBJ1-2; 7 bases line up with TRBD1. V lost 4 bases, J lost 4 bases, and 4 bases stayed unmatched. Germline lookup yields CDR1 SGDLS and CDR2 YYNGEE. The CDR3 sequence is 13 residues long. The CDR3 DNA reads TGTGCCAGCAGCATGGGACAGACCTATGGCTACACCTTC. This translates into CASSMGQTYGYTF.